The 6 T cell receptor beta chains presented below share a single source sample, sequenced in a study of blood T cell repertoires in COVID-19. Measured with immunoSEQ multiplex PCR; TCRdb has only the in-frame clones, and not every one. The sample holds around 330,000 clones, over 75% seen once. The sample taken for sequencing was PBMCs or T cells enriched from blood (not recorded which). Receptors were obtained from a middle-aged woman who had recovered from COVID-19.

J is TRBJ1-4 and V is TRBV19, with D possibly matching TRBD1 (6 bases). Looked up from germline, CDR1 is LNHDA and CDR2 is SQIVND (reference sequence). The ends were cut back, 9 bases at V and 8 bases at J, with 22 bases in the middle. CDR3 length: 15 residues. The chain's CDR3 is CASTPVGAVEEKLFF. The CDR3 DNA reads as TGTGCCAGCACCCCGGTGGGGGCGGTTGAGGAAAAACTGTTTTTT.

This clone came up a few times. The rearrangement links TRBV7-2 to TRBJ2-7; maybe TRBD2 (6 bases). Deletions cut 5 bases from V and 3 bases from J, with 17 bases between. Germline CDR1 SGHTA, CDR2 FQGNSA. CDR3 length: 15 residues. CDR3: CASSPVLGEVYEQYF. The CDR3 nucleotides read TGTGCCAGCAGCCCAGTACTTGGGGAGGTCTACGAGCAGTACTTC. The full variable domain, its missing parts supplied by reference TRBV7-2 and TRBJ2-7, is GAGVSQSPSNKVTEKGKDVELRCDPISGHTALYWYRQSLGQGLEFLIYFQGNSAPDKSGLPSDRFSAERTGGSVSTLTIQRTQQEDSAVYLCASSPVLGEVYEQYFGPGTRLTVT.

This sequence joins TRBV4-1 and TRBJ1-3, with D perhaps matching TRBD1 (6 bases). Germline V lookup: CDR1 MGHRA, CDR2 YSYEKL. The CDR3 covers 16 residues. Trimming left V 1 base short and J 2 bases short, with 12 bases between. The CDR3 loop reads CASSQAQGRAGNTIYF. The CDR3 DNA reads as TGCGCCAGCAGCCAAGCCCAGGGGCGGGCTGGAAACACCATATATTTT.

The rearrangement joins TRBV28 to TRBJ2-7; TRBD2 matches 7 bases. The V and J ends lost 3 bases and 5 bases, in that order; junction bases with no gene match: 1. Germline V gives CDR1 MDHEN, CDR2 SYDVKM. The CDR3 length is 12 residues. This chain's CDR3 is CASSFGGNEQYF. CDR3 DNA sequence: TGTGCCAGCAGTTTCGGGGGGAACGAGCAGTACTTC.

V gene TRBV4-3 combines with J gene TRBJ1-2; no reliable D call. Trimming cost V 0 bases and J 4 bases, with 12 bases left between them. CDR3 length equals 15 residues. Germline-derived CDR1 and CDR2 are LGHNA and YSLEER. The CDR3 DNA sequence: TGCGCCAGCAGCCAAGAAAACGCGGAACCCTATGGCTACACCTTC. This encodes CASSQENAEPYGYTF.

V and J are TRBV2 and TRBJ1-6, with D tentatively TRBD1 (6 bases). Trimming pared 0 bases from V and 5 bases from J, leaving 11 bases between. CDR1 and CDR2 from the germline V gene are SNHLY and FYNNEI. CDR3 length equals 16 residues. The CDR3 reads CASSEAGTQNNSPLHF. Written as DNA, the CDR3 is TGTGCCAGCAGTGAAGCCGGGACACAAAATAATTCACCCCTCCACTTT.